This TCR beta chain derives from a study of neurological immune-mediated disorders. This clonotype occurred many times. One entry per CDR3 protein results from TCRdb running MiXCR on the 5' RACE reads. This table has approximately 100,000 distinct CDR3 sequences, 3% to 4.5% appearing once. CDR3 length: 15 residues. Trimming took 0 bases from V and 7 from J, leaving 14 bases between them. Per germline, CDR1 SGHRS and CDR2 YFSETQ. This TCR was sampled from a woman between 45 and 60 years old with multiple sclerosis. The chain combines TRBV5-1 with TRBJ2-1; D not resolved. What was sequenced was PBMCs. The DNA of the CDR3 is TGCGCCAGCAGCTTGGGTGATAGCTGGCGTAATGAGCAGTTCTTC. This translates into CASSLGDSWRNEQFF. Based on the CDR3 plus reference TRBV5-1 and TRBJ2-1, the full variable domain is KAGVTQTPRYLIKTRGQQVTLSCSPISGHRSVSWYQQTPGQGLQFLFEYFSETQRNKGNFPGRFSGRQFSNSRSEMNVSTLELGDSALYLCASSLGDSWRNEQFFGPGTRLTVL.